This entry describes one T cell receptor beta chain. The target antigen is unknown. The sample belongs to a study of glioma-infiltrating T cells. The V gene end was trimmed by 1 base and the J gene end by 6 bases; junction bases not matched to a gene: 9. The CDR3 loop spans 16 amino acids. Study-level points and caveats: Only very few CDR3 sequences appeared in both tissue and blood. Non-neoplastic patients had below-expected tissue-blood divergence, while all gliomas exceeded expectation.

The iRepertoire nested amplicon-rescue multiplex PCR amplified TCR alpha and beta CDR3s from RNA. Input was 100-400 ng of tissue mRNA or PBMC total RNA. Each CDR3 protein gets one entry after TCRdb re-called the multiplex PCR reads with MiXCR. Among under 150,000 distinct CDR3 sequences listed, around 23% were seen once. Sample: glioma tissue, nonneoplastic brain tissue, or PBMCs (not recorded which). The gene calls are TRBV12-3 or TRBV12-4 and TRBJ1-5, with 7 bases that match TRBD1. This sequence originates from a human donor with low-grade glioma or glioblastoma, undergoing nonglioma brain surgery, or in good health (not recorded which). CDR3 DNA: TGTGCCAGCAGTTTAGGGGAGACAGGGATGTGTCAGCCCCAGCATTTT. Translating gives CASSLGETGMCQPQHF.